This entry features one T cell receptor (beta chain) sequence. Its antigen remains unidentified. Trimming left V 1 base short and J 2 bases short, with 15 bases between. The germline gives CDR1 SGHTA, CDR2 FQGNSA. This CDR3 is built from 16 residues. The data belong to a study of long-term antiretroviral therapy in people with HIV. It was version v3.0 of the immunoSEQ assay that was run at survey level. Sequencing was performed with immunoSEQ multiplex PCR; in TCRdb, only in-frame clones are kept and a portion is missing. The table includes over 15,000 clones, about three quarters detected once. Findings of the study overall: The clones with expansion before ART were dominant in the repertoire at all time points. Investigators report no available data on ART adherence, viral resistance or therapy changes.

Sequencing was performed on unsorted PBMCs, taken 2.1 to 2.2 years before starting antiretroviral therapy. The chain couples TRBV7-2 to TRBJ2-7; D is ambiguous. The receptor was isolated from a man aged 30 to 45 with HIV. CDR3 bases: TGTGCCAGCAGCTTAGAAAGAGCGACCCCGACCTACGAGCAGTACTTC. Protein product: CASSLERATPTYEQYF.